These 4 T cell receptor beta chains came from one sample sequenced in a study of beta chain features in type 1 diabetes. Study-level results: All four CD4+ subsets of Type 1 diabetes patients contained TCRB CDR3s that were moderately but significantly shorter.

Their antigen targets remain unknown. Reverse transcription of all isolated RNA meant that expressed TCRB transcripts were sequenced. The protocol was immunoSEQ multiplex PCR, while the TCRdb copy is restricted to in-frame clones and leaves out a portion. Counted here are approximately 160,000 clones, about 9.4% occurring once; the ten biggest clones make up approximately 0.5%. The sequencing input was central memory CD4+ T cells from blood. These receptors were obtained from a man aged 30 to 45 with type 1 diabetes.

This chain joins TRBV29-1 and TRBJ1-5; 12 positions match TRBD1. CDR3 length: 15 amino acids. V was pared by 5 bases and J by 5 bases, with 7 bases of the junction left unmatched. Germline values: CDR1 SQVTM, CDR2 ANQGSEA. The CDR3 sequence: CSVQGTGGADQPQHF. The CDR3 nucleotides are TGCAGCGTTCAGGGGACAGGGGGCGCGGATCAGCCCCAGCATTTT.

CDR3 amino acids: CASSSYEGGEAFF. CDR3 in DNA: TGTGCCAGCAGTTCATATGAGGGAGGGGAAGCTTTCTTT. The chain joins TRBV27 to TRBJ1-1; no clear D. CDR1 and CDR2 from the germline V gene are MNHEY and SMNVEV (reference sequence). Trimming removed 4 bases from V and 8 bases from J, with 14 bases in between. The CDR3 is 13 residues long.

This clone was picked up a small number of times. This chain uses TRBV18 with TRBJ2-4; possibly TRBD1 for D (5 bases). CDR3 length: 15 amino acids. Germline values: CDR1 KGHSH, CDR2 LQKENI. The V gene lost 4 bases and the J gene lost 9 bases, with 19 bases spanning the gap. CDR3 nucleotides: TGTGCCAGCTCACGAACAGAAGTGGGGCAAGGCATTCAGTACTTC. Translation: CASSRTEVGQGIQYF.

Worth noting for this clone: Other nucleotide sequences from this sample produce the same CDR3. The chain joins TRBV25-1 to TRBJ2-6, with 7 bases fitting TRBD1. The CDR3 consists of 15 residues. CDR1 MGHDK and CDR2 SYGVNS come from the germline V gene. The J segment lost 1 base and the V segment lost 6 bases, leaving 3 bases of the junction unmatched. CDR3 nucleotide sequence: TGTGCCAGCAGGGGGGACAGTTCTGGGGCCAACGTCCTGACTTTC. Amino acids: CASRGDSSGANVLTF.